Each of the 2 T cell receptor beta chains below was sequenced from the same sample in a study of shared clonotypes between healthy human individuals. Profiled with immunoSEQ multiplex PCR; TCRdb holds only in-frame clones, not every one. The sample has about 1.1 million clones; around three quarters are singletons. Specimen: memory CD4+ T cells from PBMCs. Subset in this sample: CD45RA-negative fraction. The receptors come from a man younger than 35 in good health. Some clones in this sample may be carry-over from other donors' samples.

This chain joins TRBV19 and TRBJ1-5; perhaps TRBD1 as D (6 bases). CDR1 is LNHDA, CDR2 SQIVND, per germline (reference sequence). The CDR3 spans 17 residues. Trimming took off 5 bases at V and 0 bases at J, with 17 bases between the two ends. CDR3 loop: CASSPRNRQDSNQPQHF. The CDR3 DNA is TGTGCCAGTAGTCCCCGAAATAGACAGGATAGCAATCAGCCCCAGCATTTT.

This clone has just a few counts. The rearrangement links TRBV7-9 to TRBJ1-1; 9 nucleotides agree with TRBD1. The ends lost 0 bases at V and 11 bases at J; junction bases unmatched: 7. The CDR3 is made up of 14 amino acids. Germline V gene lookup returns CDR1 SEHNR and CDR2 FQNEAQ (reference sequence). CDR3 DNA: TGTGCCAGCAGCTTAGCGATGGGACAGGGAATGGCTTTCTTT. Its translation: CASSLAMGQGMAFF.